This is a list of T cell receptor beta chains from one sample in a study of T cell responses to AZD1222 COVID-19 vaccine. Assay: immunoSEQ multiplex PCR; the TCRdb copy retains only in-frame clones and omits some. Of 72,000 or so clones in the sample, 90% were seen once. The material was peripheral blood, obtained on day 0 of AZD1222 vaccination. All receptors come from an adult in good health. Both conserved end residues are trimmed from each CDR3. Fields, in order: clone size, V gene, J gene, CDR3 protein. Clone size is shown for a subset of rows, as once, few, many or a class of expanded clone.

NA,TRBV7-2,TRBJ2-2,ASSLAGAGELF
NA,TRBV2,TRBJ1-5,ASSEAGGDSNQPQH
once,TRBV11-3,TRBJ2-1,ASSLDGRGSYNEQF
once,TRBV27,TRBJ1-1,ASSLKGWGTEAF
NA,TRBV3-1/TRBV3-2,TRBJ2-2,ASSQVLGDTGELF
once,TRBV5-1,TRBJ1-4,ASSSLQGNNEKLF
NA,TRBV7-3,TRBJ2-2,ASSLGQGITGELF
NA,TRBV12-3/TRBV12-4,TRBJ1-6,ASAGDGNSPLH
once,TRBV11-2,TRBJ1-1,ASSLIPGRGTEAF
NA,TRBV7-9,TRBJ2-5,ASSLALGLQETQY
NA,TRBV5-4,TRBJ1-2,ASSTRTGANYGYT
NA,TRBV7-9,TRBJ1-2,ASSLGVDRAEGYT
NA,TRBV30,TRBJ1-5,AWSGGNNQPQH
NA,TRBV27,TRBJ1-1,ASSLGRGNTEAF
NA,TRBV11-3,TRBJ2-7,ASSSFRDNSGVPLQY
few,TRBV6-2/TRBV6-3,TRBJ2-2,ASSYDRTTNTGELF